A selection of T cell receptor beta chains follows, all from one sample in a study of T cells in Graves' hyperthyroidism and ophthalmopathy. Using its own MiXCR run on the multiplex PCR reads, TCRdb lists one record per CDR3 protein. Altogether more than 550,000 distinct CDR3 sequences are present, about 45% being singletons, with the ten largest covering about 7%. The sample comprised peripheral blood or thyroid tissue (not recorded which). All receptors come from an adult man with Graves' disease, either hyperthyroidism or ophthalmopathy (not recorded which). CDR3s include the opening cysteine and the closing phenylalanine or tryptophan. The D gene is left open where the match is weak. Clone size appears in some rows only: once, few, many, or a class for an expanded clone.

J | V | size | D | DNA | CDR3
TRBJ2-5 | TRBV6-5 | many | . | TGTGCCAGCAGTGACACGCGGCGAGAGACCCAGTACTTC | CASSDTRRETQYF
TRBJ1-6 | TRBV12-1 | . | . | TGTGCCAGCAGCTTTGAGGGAGGGGGTGGTAATTCACCCCTCCACTTT | CASSFEGGGGNSPLHF
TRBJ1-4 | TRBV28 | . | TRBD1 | TGTGCCAGCAGTCCCCCTGAGCCAGGGGGGAGGGAAAAACTGTTTTTT | CASSPPEPGGREKLFF
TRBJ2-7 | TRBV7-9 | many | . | TGTGCCAGCAGCTCTTTTCGATCCTCCTACGAGCAGTACTTC | CASSSFRSSYEQYF
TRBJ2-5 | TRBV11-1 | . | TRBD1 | TGTGCCAGCAGCAGCGACAGGGTAGCTTATGAGACCCAGTACTTC | CASSSDRVAYETQYF
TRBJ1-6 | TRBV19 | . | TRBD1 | TGTGCCAGCAGCCCGGGACAGGAGAGCTCCTATAATTCACCCCTCCACTTT | CASSPGQESSYNSPLHF
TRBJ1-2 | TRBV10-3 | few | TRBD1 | TGTGCCATCAGTGAGCCCGACAGGGGCCGGGACTATGGCTACACCTTC | CAISEPDRGRDYGYTF
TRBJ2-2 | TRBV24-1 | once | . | TGTGCCACCAGTGATGTAACAAGCGACGGGGAGCTGTTTTTT | CATSDVTSDGELFF
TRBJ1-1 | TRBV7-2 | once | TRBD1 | TGTGCCTGGTCAGGACAGGGTGGCACTGAAGCTTTCTTT | CAWSGQGGTEAFF
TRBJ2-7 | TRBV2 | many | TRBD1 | TGTGCCAGCAGGGGGACAGTATACGAGCAGTACTTC | CASRGTVYEQYF
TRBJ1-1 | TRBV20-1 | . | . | TGCAGTGCTATCCACAGGGAAAACACTGAAGCTTTCTTT | CSAIHRENTEAFF
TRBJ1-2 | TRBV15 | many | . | TGTGCCACCAGCAGAGATCTGAGTCCAGGGGCCTATGGCTACACCTTC | CATSRDLSPGAYGYTF
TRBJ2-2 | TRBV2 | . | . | TGTGCCAGCAGTGACTGGCCAGGGGAGCTGTTTTTT | CASSDWPGELFF
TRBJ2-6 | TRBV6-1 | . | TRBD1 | TGTGCCAGCAGGAAGATTCTCGGGGACAGGGTTTCGTCTGGGGCCAACGTCCTGACTTTC | CASRKILGDRVSSGANVLTF
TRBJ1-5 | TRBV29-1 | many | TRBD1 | TGCAGCGTTGCGGGACAGGGCAATCAGCCCCAGCATTTT | CSVAGQGNQPQHF
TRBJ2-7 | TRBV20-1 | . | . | TGCAGTGCTAGTACAGACTCCTACGAGCAGTACTTC | CSASTDSYEQYF
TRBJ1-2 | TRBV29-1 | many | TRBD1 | TGCAGCGCCCGGGACAGGGGTGGCTACACCTTC | CSARDRGGYTF
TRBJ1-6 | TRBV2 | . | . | TGTGCCAGCAGTGCCCGGGTCACGGGACGGACTAATTCACCCCTCCACTTT | CASSARVTGRTNSPLHF
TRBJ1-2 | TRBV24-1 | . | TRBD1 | TGTGCCACCAGTGACTGGGGGACAGGGGATGGCTACACCTTC | CATSDWGTGDGYTF
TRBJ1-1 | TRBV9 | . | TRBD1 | TGTGCCAGCAGCGTAGGGACAGGAAGCGCTGAAGCTTTCTTT | CASSVGTGSAEAFF
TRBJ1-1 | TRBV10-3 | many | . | TGTGCCATCAGTGAGTCGGAGGGGTTGAACACTGAAGCTTTCTTT | CAISESEGLNTEAFF
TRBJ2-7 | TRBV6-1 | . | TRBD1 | TGTGCCAGCAGAACTGGAGACAGGGGCCACGAGCAGTACTTC | CASRTGDRGHEQYF
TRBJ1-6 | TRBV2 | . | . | TGTGCCAGCAGTGAGGGCGGAATTAGTTCACCCCTCCACTTT | CASSEGGISSPLHF
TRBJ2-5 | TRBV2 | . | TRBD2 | TGTGCCAGCAGTCCAGCGGGGGGTCGCCAAGAGACCCAGTACTTC | CASSPAGGRQETQYF
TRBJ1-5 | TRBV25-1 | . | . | TGTGCCAGCAGCCGAATCGGACAGCCCCAGCATTTT | CASSRIGQPQHF
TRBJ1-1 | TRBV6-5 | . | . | TGTGCCAGCAGTTACTCTGGGGGGCTGGTAGGCACTGAAGCTTTCTTT | CASSYSGGLVGTEAFF
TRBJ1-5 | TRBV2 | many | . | TGTGCCAGCAGTGAGGATGCGACTCAGCCCCAGCATTTT | CASSEDATQPQHF
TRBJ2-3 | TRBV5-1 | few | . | TGCGCCAGCAGCTTGGCCGGGGGTAGCACAGATACGCAGTATTTT | CASSLAGGSTDTQYF
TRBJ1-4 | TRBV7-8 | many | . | TGTGCCAGCAGCTTACGCCGTGCGGATGAAAAACTGTTTTTT | CASSLRRADEKLFF
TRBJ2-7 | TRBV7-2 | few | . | TGTGCCAGCAGCTTGGCCGGCGCTAGGACCTACGAGCAGTACTTC | CASSLAGARTYEQYF
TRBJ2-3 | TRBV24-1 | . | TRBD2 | TGTGCCACCAGTGATGTGACTAGCGGGCTCACAGATACGCAGTATTTT | CATSDVTSGLTDTQYF
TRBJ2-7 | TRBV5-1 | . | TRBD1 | TGCGCCAGCAGCTTCACGGGACAGGGATACGAGCAGTACTTC | CASSFTGQGYEQYF
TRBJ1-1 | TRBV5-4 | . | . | TGTGCCAGCAGCCCGGACAGTCAAACTGAAGCTTTCTTT | CASSPDSQTEAFF
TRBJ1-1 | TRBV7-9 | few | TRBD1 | TGTGCCAGCAGCTTGGTGGGGAGGGGGCGAAGCAACACTGAAGCTTTCTTT | CASSLVGRGRSNTEAFF
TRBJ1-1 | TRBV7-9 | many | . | TGTGCCAGCAGCTTAGGGGATGGGAACACTGAAGCTTTCTTT | CASSLGDGNTEAFF
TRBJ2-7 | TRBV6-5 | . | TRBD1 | TGTGCCAGCAGTGACAGGGCGCTTAGCTCCTACGAGCAGTACTTC | CASSDRALSSYEQYF
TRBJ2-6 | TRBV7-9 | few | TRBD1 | TGTGCCAGCAGCTTAAGGACAGGCCTCTCTGGGGCCAACGTCCTGACTTTC | CASSLRTGLSGANVLTF
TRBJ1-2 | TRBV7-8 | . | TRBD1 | TGTGCCAGCAGCTCGAACCGGGACAGGGGGCCACATGGCTACACCTTC | CASSSNRDRGPHGYTF
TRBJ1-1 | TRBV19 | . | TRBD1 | TGTGCCAGTAGTGGGACAGCCAAGAACACTGAAGCTTTCTTT | CASSGTAKNTEAFF
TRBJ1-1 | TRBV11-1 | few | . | TGTGCCAGCAGCTTATGGGAAAGACGAACTGAAGCTTTCTTT | CASSLWERRTEAFF
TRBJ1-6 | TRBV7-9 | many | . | TGTGCCAGCAGCTTTACAGGAAACAATTCACCCCTCCACTTT | CASSFTGNNSPLHF
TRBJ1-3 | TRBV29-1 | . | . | TGCAGCTTGAGTGACCAGGGAGGAAACACCATATATTTT | CSLSDQGGNTIYF
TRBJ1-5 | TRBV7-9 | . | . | TGTGCCAGCAGCCCAGATATCCTTAGCAATCAGCCCCAGCATTTT | CASSPDILSNQPQHF
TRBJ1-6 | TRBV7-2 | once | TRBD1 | TGTGCCAGCAGCCGACAGGGAAACACCGGGGATTTATCTAATTCACCCCTCCACTTT | CASSRQGNTGDLSNSPLHF
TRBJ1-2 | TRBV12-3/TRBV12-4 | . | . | TGTGCCAGCAGTTTAGCGCCCGGACACCTATATGGCTACACCTTC | CASSLAPGHLYGYTF
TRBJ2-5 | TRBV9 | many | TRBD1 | TGTGCCAGCAGCGTATCCGGACAGGGCCGGGAGACCCAGTACTTC | CASSVSGQGRETQYF
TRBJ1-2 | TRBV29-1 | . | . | TGCAGCGTTGATTACAGGGCAGACTACACCTTC | CSVDYRADYTF
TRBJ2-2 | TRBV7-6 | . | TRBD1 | TGTGCCAGCAGCCATCCAGGGGGCCCAGACGGGGAGCTGTTTTTT | CASSHPGGPDGELFF
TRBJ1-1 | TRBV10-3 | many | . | TGTGCCACCCACATGCAGAACACTGAAGCTTTCTTT | CATHMQNTEAFF
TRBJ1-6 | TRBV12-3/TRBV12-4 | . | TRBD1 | TGTGCCAGCGCGCCGACAGGGGATTCACCCCTCCACTTT | CASAPTGDSPLHF
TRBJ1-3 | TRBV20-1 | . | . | TGCAGTGCTACAACAGGGTCCCTCGACGGAAACACCATATATTTT | CSATTGSLDGNTIYF